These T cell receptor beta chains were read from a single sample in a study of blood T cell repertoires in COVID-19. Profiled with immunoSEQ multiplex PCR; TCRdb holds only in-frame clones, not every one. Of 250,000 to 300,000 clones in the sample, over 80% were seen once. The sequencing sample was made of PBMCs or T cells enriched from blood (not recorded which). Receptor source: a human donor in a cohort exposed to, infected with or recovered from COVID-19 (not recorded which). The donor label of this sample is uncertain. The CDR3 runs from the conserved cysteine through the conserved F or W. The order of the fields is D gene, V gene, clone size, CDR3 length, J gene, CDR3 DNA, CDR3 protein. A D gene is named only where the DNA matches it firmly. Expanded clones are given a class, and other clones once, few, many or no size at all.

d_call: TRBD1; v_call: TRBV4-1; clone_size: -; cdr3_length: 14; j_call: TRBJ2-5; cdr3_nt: TGCGCCAGCAGCCAAGGACAGGGGGTAAAGACCCAGTACTTC; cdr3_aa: CASSQGQGVKTQYF
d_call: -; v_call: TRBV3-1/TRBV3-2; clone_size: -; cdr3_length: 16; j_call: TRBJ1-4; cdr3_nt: TGTGCCAGCAGCCAGGCTGCGGGTCTCTATAATGAAAAACTGTTTTTT; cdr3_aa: CASSQAAGLYNEKLFF
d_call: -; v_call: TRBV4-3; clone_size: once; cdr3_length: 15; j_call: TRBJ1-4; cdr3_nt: TGCGCCAGCAGCCAAGAGGCAGCTAGAAATGAAAAACTGTTTTTT; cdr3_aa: CASSQEAARNEKLFF
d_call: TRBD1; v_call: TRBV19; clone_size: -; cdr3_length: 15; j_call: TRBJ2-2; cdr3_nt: TGTGCCAGTAGTGCCTTGGACAGGGCCACCGGGGAGCTGTTTTTT; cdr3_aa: CASSALDRATGELFF
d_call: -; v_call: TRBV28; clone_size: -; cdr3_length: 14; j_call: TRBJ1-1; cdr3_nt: TGTGCCAGCAGGCGACAGGCCGAGGGTACTGAAGCTTTCTTT; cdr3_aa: CASRRQAEGTEAFF
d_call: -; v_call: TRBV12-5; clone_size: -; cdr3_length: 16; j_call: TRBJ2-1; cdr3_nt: TGTGCTAGTGGTTTGGTGGATGGCGGCCCCTACAATGAGCAGTTCTTC; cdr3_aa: CASGLVDGGPYNEQFF
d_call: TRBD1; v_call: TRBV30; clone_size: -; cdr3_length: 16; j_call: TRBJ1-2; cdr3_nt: TGTGCTTGGAGAGGCCGGGACAGGGGTAATTGGAATGGCTACACCTTC; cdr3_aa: CAWRGRDRGNWNGYTF
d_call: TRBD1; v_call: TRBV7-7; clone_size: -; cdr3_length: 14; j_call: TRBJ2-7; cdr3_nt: TGTGCCAGCAGCGCCGGGACAGGTCCCTACGAGCAGTACTTC; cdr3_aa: CASSAGTGPYEQYF
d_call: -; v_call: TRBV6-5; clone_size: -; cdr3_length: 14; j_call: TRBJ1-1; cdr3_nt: TGTGCCAGCAGTTGGACAGTATCTAACACTGAAGCTTTCTTT; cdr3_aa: CASSWTVSNTEAFF
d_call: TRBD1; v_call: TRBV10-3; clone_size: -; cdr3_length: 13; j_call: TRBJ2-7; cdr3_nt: TGTGCCATCAGTGGACAGGGAGCCCTAGAGCAGTACTTC; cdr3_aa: CAISGQGALEQYF
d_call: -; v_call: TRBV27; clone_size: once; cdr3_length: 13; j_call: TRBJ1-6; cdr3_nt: TGTGCCAGCAGGGGGGGTAATAATTCACCCCTCCACTTT; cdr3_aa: CASRGGNNSPLHF
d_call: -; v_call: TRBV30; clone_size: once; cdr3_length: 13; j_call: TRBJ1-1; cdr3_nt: TGTGCCGGGGGTGGGGGCAGGAACACTGAAGCTTTCTTT; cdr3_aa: CAGGGGRNTEAFF
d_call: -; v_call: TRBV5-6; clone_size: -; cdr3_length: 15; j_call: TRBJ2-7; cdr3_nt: TGTGCCAGCAGCTCGCGAACAGGGCGTTCCTACGAGCAGTACTTC; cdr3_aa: CASSSRTGRSYEQYF
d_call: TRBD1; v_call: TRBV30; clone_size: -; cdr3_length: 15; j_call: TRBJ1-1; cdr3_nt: TGTGCCTGGAACCTCCCCGACAGGGGGAACACTGAAGCTTTCTTT; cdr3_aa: CAWNLPDRGNTEAFF
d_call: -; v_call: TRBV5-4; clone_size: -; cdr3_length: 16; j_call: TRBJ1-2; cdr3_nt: TGTGCCAGCAGCTTTGCAGGGGTTAAACTGATTGGGGGCTACACCTTC; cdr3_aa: CASSFAGVKLIGGYTF
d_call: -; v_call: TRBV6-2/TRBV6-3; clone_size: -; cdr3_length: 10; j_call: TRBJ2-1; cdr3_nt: TGTGCCAGCAGTACTAATGAGCAGTTCTTC; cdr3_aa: CASSTNEQFF
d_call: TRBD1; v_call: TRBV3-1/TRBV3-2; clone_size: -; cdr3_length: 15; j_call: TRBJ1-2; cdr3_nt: TGTGCCAGCAGCCAAGATTTGCAGGGGGGTTATGGCTACACCTTC; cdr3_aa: CASSQDLQGGYGYTF
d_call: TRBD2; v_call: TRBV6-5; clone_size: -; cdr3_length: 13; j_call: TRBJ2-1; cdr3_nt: TGTGCCAGCACCTTGGGGGGGGGCAATGAGCAGTTCTTC; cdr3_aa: CASTLGGGNEQFF
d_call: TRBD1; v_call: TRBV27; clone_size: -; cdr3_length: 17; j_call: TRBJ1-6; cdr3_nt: TGTGCCAGCAGTTCGGGACAGGGGGCCGCTGATAATTCACCCCTCCACTTT; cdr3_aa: CASSSGQGAADNSPLHF
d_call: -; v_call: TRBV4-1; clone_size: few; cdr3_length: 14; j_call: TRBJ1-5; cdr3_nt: TGCGCCAGCAGCCAAGGGGCTATCAATCAGCCCCAGCATTTT; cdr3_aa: CASSQGAINQPQHF
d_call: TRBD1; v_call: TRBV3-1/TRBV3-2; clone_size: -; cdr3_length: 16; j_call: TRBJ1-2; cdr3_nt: TGTGCCAGCAGCCAAGTACCGCGACAGGGCGATGATGGCTACACCTTC; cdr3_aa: CASSQVPRQGDDGYTF
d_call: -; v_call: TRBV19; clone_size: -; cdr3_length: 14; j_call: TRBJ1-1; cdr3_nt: TGTGCCAGTAGTCACGGTTCGGTGAACACTGAAGCTTTCTTT; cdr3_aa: CASSHGSVNTEAFF
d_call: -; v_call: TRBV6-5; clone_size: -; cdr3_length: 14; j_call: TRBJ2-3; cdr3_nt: TGTGCCAGCAGTCCGTCGGGGGGCACAGATACGCAGTATTTT; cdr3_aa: CASSPSGGTDTQYF
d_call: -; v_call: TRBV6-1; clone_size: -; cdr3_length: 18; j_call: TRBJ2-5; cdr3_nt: TGTGCCAGCAGTGACAGGACACGTACCACCTTCCAAGGACCGACCCAGTACTTC; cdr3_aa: CASSDRTRTTFQGPTQYF
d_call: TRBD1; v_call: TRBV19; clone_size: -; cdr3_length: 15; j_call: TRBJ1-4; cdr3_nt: TGTGCCAGTAGTATAGGGGGACAGGTGAATGAAAAACTGTTTTTT; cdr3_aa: CASSIGGQVNEKLFF
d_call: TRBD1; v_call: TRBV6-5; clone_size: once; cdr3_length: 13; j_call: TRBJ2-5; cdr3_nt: TGTGCCAGCAGTCGACAGGGTGGGGAGACCCAGTACTTC; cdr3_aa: CASSRQGGETQYF
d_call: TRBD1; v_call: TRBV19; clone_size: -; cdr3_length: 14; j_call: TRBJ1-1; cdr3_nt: TGTGCCAGTAGGGACGACAGGGGCTTCTCCAAAGCTTTCTTT; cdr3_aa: CASRDDRGFSKAFF
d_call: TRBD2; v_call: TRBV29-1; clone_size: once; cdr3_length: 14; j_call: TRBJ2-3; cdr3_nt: TGCAGCGTTGGGCCGGGGGGGGCAAGATATACGCAGTATTTT; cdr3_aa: CSVGPGGARYTQYF
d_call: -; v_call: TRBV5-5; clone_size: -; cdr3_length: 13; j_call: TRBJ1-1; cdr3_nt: TGTGCCAGCAGCTTGTGGTCGGACACTGAAGCTTTCTTT; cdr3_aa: CASSLWSDTEAFF
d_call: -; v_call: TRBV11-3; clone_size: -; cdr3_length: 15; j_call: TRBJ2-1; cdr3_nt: TGTGCCAGCAGCTTAGATGTGAGCTCCTACAATGAGCAGTTCTTC; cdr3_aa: CASSLDVSSYNEQFF
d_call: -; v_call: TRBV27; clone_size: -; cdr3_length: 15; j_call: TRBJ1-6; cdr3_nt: TGTGCCAGCAGTTTACCACCAGGGCCAGGTTCACCCCTCCACTTT; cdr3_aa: CASSLPPGPGSPLHF
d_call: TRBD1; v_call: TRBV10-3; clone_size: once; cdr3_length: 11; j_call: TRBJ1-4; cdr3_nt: TGTGCCTCAACAGGGGGTGAAAAACTGTTTTTT; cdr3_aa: CASTGGEKLFF
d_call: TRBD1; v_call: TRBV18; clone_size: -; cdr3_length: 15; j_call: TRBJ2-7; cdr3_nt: TGTGCCAGCTCACCCCCCGGGACAGCTAGAGACGAGCAGTACTTC; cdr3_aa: CASSPPGTARDEQYF
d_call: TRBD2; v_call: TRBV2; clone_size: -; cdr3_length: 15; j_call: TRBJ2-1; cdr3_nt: TGTGCCAGCAAAGGTGACGGGGGGGCCTACAATGAGCAGTTCTTC; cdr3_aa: CASKGDGGAYNEQFF
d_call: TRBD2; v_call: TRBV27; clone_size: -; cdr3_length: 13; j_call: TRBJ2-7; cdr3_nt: TGTGCCAGCAGTTTGGGGGGGAGCTACGAGCAGTACTTC; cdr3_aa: CASSLGGSYEQYF
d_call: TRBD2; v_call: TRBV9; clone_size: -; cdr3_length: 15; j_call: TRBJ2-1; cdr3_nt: TGTGCCAGCAGCTTGAGCGGGAGCTCCTACAATGAGCAGTTCTTC; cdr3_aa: CASSLSGSSYNEQFF
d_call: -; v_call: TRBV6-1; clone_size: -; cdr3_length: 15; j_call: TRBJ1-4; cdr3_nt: TGTGCCAGCAGTGAAGTTTTGACCGGGGGTGAAAAACTGTTTTTT; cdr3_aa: CASSEVLTGGEKLFF
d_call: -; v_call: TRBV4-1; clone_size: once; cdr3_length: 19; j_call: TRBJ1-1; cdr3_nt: TGCGCCAGCAGCCACAAGAGAGGCAGGGGTATTCTAATGAACACTGAAGCTTTCTTT; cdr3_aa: CASSHKRGRGILMNTEAFF
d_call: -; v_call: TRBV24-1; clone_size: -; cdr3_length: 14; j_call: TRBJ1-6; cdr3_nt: TGTGCCACCAGTGAACAGGGCAATAATTCACCCCTCCACTTT; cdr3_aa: CATSEQGNNSPLHF
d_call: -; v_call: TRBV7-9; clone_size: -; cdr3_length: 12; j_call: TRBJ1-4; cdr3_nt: TGTGCCAGCAGCTTAGCCAGGGGAAAACTGTTTTTT; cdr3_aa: CASSLARGKLFF
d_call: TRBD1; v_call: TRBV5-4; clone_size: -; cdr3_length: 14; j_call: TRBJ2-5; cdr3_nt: TGTGCCAGCAGCTTACAGGGGGCTGAAGAGACCCAGTACTTC; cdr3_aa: CASSLQGAEETQYF
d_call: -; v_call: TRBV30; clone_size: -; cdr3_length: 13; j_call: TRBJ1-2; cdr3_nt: TGTGCCTGGAGTGTCGTCGGGGGAGGAGGCTACACCTTC; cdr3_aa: CAWSVVGGGGYTF
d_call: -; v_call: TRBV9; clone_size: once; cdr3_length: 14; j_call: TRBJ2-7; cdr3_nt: TGTGCCAGCAGCGTAGGGGCAGACTCCTACGAGCAGTACTTC; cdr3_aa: CASSVGADSYEQYF
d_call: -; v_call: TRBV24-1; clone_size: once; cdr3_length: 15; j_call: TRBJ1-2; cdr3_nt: TGTGCCACCAGTGATCCTGCGCGGTCCAACTATGGCTACACCTTC; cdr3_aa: CATSDPARSNYGYTF
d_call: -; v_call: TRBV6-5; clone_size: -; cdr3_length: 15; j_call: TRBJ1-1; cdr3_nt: TGTGCCAGCAGTTACGTGGGGAGGGGGTACACTGAAGCTTTCTTT; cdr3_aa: CASSYVGRGYTEAFF
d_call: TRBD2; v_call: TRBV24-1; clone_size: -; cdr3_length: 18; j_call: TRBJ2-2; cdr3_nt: TGTGCCACCAGTGATCTTCCAGCGGGGGGGCCGGACGCCGGGGAGCTGTTTTTT; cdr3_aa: CATSDLPAGGPDAGELFF
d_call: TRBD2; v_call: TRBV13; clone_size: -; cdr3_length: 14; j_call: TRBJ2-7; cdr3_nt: TGTGCCAGCAGCTACTGGACTAGCGGTTACGAGCAGTACTTC; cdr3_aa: CASSYWTSGYEQYF
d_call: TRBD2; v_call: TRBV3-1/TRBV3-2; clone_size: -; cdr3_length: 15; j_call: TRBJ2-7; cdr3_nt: TGTGCCAGCAGCCACCAAGCGGGGGGGTTTTACGAGCAGTACTTC; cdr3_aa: CASSHQAGGFYEQYF
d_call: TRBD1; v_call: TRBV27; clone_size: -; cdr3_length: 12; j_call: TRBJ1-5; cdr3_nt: TGTGCCAGCAGACAGGGGAATCAGCCCCAGCATTTT; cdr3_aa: CASRQGNQPQHF